This T cell receptor beta chain was captured in a study of blood T cell repertoires in COVID-19. Trimming removed 8 bases from V and 6 bases from J; junction bases left unmatched: 6. CDR1 MNHEY and CDR2 SVGAGI come from the germline V gene. The CDR3 runs to 13 residues. Repertoires were generated with immunoSEQ multiplex PCR, while TCRdb's copy carries only in-frame clones and drops some. The data contain about 27,000 clones, roughly 90% of them singletons. The chain is built from TRBV6-5 and TRBJ2-2; TRBD1 aligns across 7 bases. The sample comprised peripheral blood. This TCR came from a human donor in a cohort sampled during active COVID-19. This CDR3 reads CASSTGSPGELFF. The DNA of the CDR3 is TGTGCCAGCTCGACAGGGAGTCCCGGGGAGCTGTTTTTT.